These 13 T cell receptor beta chains were sequenced from one sample in a study of blood T cell repertoires in COVID-19. TCRdb's table, derived via immunoSEQ multiplex PCR, lists solely in-frame clones and lacks some. The sample has fewer than 300,000 clones, over 65% seen once. Material for sequencing was peripheral blood. All receptors come from a woman older than 75 with acute or convalescent COVID-19.

This clone showed up just a few times. The J gene is TRBJ1-1, the V gene TRBV30; unclear D gene. The CDR3 contains 13 residues. V lost 0 bases and J 4 bases, leaving 9 bases between the germline ends. The germline V gene encodes CDR1 GTSNPN and CDR2 SVGIG (reference sequence). The CDR3 region is CAWSVRRSTEAFF. Here the CDR3 DNA reads TGTGCCTGGAGTGTGCGGAGGAGCACTGAAGCTTTCTTT.

The sample holds one count of this clone. V and J are TRBV28 and TRBJ1-5; 8 bases map to TRBD1. The CDR3 length is 15 residues. Germline CDR1 MDHEN, CDR2 SYDVKM. With V trimmed by 7 bases and J by 4 bases, 9 bases remained unmatched. The CDR3 reads CASTLDRGVNQPQHF. The CDR3 nucleotides are TGTGCCAGCACCCTCGACAGGGGCGTTAATCAGCCCCAGCATTTT.

V is TRBV30 and J is TRBJ2-2, with 7 bases fitting TRBD2. Germline V lookup: CDR1 GTSNPN, CDR2 SVGIG (reference sequence). After removal of 1 base from V and 5 bases from J, the junction contained 10 bases not matched to a gene. CDR3 size: 16 residues. CDR3 sequence: CAWSGLADRGTGELFF. The CDR3 nucleotides are TGTGCCTGGAGTGGCCTAGCGGACCGAGGGACCGGGGAGCTGTTTTTT.

The chain links TRBV14 to TRBJ1-2, with no clear D. Germline V gives CDR1 SGHDN, CDR2 FVKESK. CDR3 length equals 16 residues. Trimming took 1 base from V and 0 from J, leaving 12 bases between them. The CDR3 here is CASSQGRFIANYGYTF. CDR3 DNA sequence: TGTGCCAGCAGCCAAGGGAGGTTTATCGCTAACTATGGCTACACCTTC.

Only a few counts were recorded for this clone. The V call is TRBV12-5, the J call TRBJ2-7, with 11 nucleotides matching TRBD1. Trimming at V came to 5 bases and at J to 2 bases, leaving 2 bases not matched to a gene. The CDR3 covers 14 residues. Germline V gene sequence: CDR1 LGHNT, CDR2 FRNRAP. The CDR3 DNA reads as TGTGCTAGTGGTCCGGGACAGGGGGCCTACGAGCAGTACTTC. This translates into CASGPGQGAYEQYF.

This clone was recorded at least ten times. The chain carries TRBV19 and TRBJ2-5; 7 nucleotides align to TRBD2. V lost 3 bases to trimming and J lost 7 bases; unmatched junction nucleotides: 5. The germline V gene encodes CDR1 LNHDA and CDR2 SQIVND (reference sequence). The CDR3 has 13 residues. CDR3 nucleotide sequence: TGTGCCAGTAGTATGGGAGGGGCCGGGACCCAGTACTTC. Translation: CASSMGGAGTQYF.

This clone was counted only a few times. The chain recombines TRBV19 with TRBJ1-6, with a possible D match to TRBD1 (6 bases). This CDR3 has 16 amino acids. Trimming cost V 6 bases and J 6 bases, with 18 bases left between them. Germline V CDR1 and CDR2: LNHDA, SQIVND (reference sequence). This CDR3 is CASRIAQGRINSPLHF. The CDR3 DNA reads TGTGCCAGTAGAATTGCCCAGGGGCGGATTAATTCACCCCTCCACTTT. Based on the CDR3 plus reference TRBV19 and TRBJ1-6, the full variable domain is DGGITQSPKYLFRKEGQNVTLSCEQNLNHDAMYWYRQDPGQGLRLIYYSQIVNDFQKGDIAEGYSVSREKKESFPLTVTSAQKNPTAFYLCASRIAQGRINSPLHFGNGTRLTVT.

The chain joins TRBV7-2 to TRBJ2-1; maybe TRBD2 (6 bases). Germline lookup yields CDR1 SGHTA and CDR2 FQGNSA. V lost 6 bases, J lost 10 bases, and 22 bases lay in between. This CDR3 is built from 15 residues. The CDR3 DNA reads TGTGCCAGCAGACCACCGGGACTGCAGAACGCCGAGCAGTTCTTC. Its protein product is CASRPPGLQNAEQFF.

The chain links TRBV10-3 to TRBJ2-1; 9 bases fit TRBD2. CDR3 length: 15 residues. Germline CDR1 reads ENHRY; CDR2 reads SYGVKD. The V gene end was trimmed by 10 bases and the J gene end by 3 bases; junction bases not matched to a gene: 10. The CDR3 loop is CATAKLAGDYNEQFF. CDR3 sequence (DNA): TGTGCCACCGCGAAATTAGCGGGAGACTACAATGAGCAGTTCTTC.

The genes are TRBV20-1 and TRBJ2-5, with 9 bases lining up with TRBD2. CDR3 length equals 15 residues. The J segment lost 5 bases and the V segment lost 3 bases, leaving 10 bases of the junction unmatched. Germline V gene sequence: CDR1 DFQATT, CDR2 SNEGSKA (reference sequence). The CDR3 here is CSASTTAGGSETQYF. CDR3 bases: TGCAGTGCTAGTACTACGGCGGGAGGGTCGGAGACCCAGTACTTC.

This clone turned up a few times. The chain has TRBV4-1 and TRBJ2-1, with 8 bases lining up with TRBD1. CDR3 size: 16 residues. Germline CDR1 and CDR2: MGHRA and YSYEKL. V shed 5 bases and J 0 bases; nucleotides not matched to a gene: 6. As DNA, the CDR3 is TGCGCCAGCAGCGAGGGACAGGCGAGCTCCTACAATGAGCAGTTCTTC. Translated, it gives CASSEGQASSYNEQFF.

This clone was counted a single time. J is TRBJ1-2 and V is TRBV20-1; 7 bases line up with TRBD1. V was clipped by 3 bases and J by 0 bases; unmatched bases: 4. CDR3 length equals 14 residues. CDR1 DFQATT and CDR2 SNEGSKA come from the germline V gene (reference sequence). The CDR3 DNA reads as TGCAGTGCTAGTCACGGGACAGCTAACTATGGCTACACCTTC. Its protein is CSASHGTANYGYTF.

The chain has TRBV7-2 and TRBJ1-2; TRBD1 matches at 7 bases. The CDR3 length is 13 residues. CDR1 and CDR2 from the germline V gene are SGHTA and FQGNSA. V lost 5 bases and J lost 6; bases outside the gene matches: 6. The CDR3 DNA reads TGTGCCAGCAGCCTGGGCAGGGGGGATGGCTACACCTTC. This codes for CASSLGRGDGYTF.